The source of this TCR beta chain is a study of T-cell reconstitution after alpha-beta-depleted transplantation in children. A library of TCRbeta sequences, prepared with unique molecular identifiers, was generated. Each CDR3 protein gets one entry after TCRdb re-called the PCR reads with MiXCR. This sample has about 540,000 distinct CDR3 sequences, with approximately 16% found just once. CDR1 and CDR2 (germline): KGHDR, SFDVKD. Between the trimmed V and J ends, which lost 1 base and 1 base, there was a span of 11 bases. The CDR3 is 16 residues long. This sequence originates from a human donor who donated a stem cell graft to a child with acute lymphoblastic leukemia. The gene calls are TRBV24-1 and TRBJ2-3; weak D call: TRBD2 (7 bases). This specimen was PBMCs from the stem cell graft donor, taken from the stem cell graft. Written as DNA, the CDR3 is TGTGCCACCAGTGATTTAGGGCGGGGGCGCACAGATACGCAGTATTTT. It is translated as CATSDLGRGRTDTQYF.